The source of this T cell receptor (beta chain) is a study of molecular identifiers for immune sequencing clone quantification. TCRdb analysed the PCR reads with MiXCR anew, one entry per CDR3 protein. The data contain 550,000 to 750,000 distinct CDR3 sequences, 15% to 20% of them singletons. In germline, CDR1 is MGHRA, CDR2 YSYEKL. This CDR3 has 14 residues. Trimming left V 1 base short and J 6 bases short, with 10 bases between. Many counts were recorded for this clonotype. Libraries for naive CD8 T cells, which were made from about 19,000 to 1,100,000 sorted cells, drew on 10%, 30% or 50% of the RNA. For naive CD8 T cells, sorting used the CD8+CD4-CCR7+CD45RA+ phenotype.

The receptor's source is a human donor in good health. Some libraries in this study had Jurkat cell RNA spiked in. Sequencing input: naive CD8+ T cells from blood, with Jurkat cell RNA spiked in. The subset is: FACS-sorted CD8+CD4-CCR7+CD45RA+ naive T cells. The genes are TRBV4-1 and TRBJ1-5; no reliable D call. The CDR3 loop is CASSQGTGFQPQHF. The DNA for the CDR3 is TGCGCCAGCAGCCAAGGAACGGGGTTTCAGCCCCAGCATTTT.